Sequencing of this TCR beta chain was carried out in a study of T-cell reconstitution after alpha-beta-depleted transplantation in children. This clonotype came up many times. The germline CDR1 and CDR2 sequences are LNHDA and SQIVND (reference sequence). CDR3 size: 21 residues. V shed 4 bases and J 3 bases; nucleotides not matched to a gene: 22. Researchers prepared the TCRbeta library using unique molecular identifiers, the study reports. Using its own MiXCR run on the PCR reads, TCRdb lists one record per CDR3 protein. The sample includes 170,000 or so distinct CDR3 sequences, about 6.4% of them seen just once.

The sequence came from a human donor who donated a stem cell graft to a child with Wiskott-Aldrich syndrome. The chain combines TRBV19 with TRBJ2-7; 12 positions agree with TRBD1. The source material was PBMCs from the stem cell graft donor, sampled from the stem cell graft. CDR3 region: CASSRSRGPVAGTGGIYEQYF. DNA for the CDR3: TGTGCCAGTAGTAGATCGAGAGGACCCGTGGCCGGGACAGGGGGCATCTACGAGCAGTACTTC.